This TCR beta chain stems from a study of OX40 agonist ivuxolimab in advanced cancers. The wider study: Patients were dosed intravenously with ivuxolimab at 0.01 to 10 mg/kg every 2 weeks. Overall study results and limits: At doses 0.1 to 3.0 mg/kg, CD4+ and CD8+ clones expanded. Averaged across samples, CD8+ T cells carried more expanded clones than CD4+ did.

CDR1 and CDR2 from the germline V gene are SGHRS and YFSETQ. CDR3 length: 13 amino acids. V was clipped by 5 bases and J by 5 bases, with 11 bases between them. Remarks on this clone: No antigen is known for it.

Peripheral blood came from all dose cohorts at three timepoints. TCRdb keeps only in-frame clones here, not all; method: immunoSEQ multiplex PCR. Of 110,000 or so clones detected, 85% to 95% appear once; the ten largest clones hold 0.5% to 0.8%. The J gene is TRBJ2-1, the V gene TRBV5-1; a possible D gene is TRBD2 (6 bases). This clonotype originated in an adult with an advanced solid tumor such as melanoma, head and neck, liver or kidney cancer. The material was CD4+ or CD8+ T cells sorted from blood, obtained in a trial of the OX40 agonist ivuxolimab. The CDR3 DNA reads as TGCGCCAGCAGGGAGGGGACGAACAATGAGCAGTTCTTC. This sequence encodes CASREGTNNEQFF.